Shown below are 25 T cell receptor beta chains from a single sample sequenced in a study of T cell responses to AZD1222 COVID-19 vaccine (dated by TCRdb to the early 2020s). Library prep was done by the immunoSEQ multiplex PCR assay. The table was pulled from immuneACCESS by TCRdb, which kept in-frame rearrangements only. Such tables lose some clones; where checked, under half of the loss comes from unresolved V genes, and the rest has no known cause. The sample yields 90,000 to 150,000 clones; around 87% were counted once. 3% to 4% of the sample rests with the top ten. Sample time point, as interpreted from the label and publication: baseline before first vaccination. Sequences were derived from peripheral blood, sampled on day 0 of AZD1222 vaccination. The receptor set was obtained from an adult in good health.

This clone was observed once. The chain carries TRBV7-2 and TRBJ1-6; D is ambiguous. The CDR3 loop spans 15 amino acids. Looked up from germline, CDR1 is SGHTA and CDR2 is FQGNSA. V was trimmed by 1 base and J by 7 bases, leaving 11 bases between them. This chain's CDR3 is CASSLGPAPNSPLHF. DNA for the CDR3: TGTGCCAGCAGCTTAGGGCCAGCCCCGAATTCACCCCTCCACTTT.

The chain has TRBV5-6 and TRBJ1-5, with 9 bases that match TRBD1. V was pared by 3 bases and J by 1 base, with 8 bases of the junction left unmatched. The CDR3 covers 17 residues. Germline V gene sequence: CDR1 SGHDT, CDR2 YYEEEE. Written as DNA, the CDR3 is TGTGCCAGCAGCTCTGGACAGGGGCGAAGAAGCAATCAGCCCCAGCATTTT. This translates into CASSSGQGRRSNQPQHF.

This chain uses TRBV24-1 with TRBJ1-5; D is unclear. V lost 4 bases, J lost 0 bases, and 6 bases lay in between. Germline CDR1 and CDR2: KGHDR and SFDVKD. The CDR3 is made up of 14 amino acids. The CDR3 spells CATSDSDSNQPQHF. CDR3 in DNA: TGTGCCACCAGTGACTCAGATAGCAATCAGCCCCAGCATTTT.

CDR3: CASSYSRGPRQPQHF. CDR3 sequence (DNA): TGTGCCAGCAGTTACTCGAGAGGGCCCAGGCAGCCCCAGCATTTT. This chain links TRBV6-5 with TRBJ1-5; D unresolved. The germline V gene encodes CDR1 MNHEY and CDR2 SVGAGI. Trimming pared 0 bases from V and 7 bases from J, leaving 13 bases between. The CDR3 runs 15 residues.

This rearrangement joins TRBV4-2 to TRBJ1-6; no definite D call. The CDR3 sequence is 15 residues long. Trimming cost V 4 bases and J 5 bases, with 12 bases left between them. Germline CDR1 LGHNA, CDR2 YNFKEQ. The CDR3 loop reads CASSLSTGNNSPLHF. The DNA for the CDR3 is TGTGCCAGCAGCCTGTCCACGGGGAATAATTCACCCCTCCACTTT.

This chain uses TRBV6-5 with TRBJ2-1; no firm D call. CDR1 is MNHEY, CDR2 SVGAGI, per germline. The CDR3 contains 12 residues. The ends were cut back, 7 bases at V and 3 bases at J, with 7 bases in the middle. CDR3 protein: CASIGIYNEQFF. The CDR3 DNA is TGTGCCAGCATAGGTATCTACAATGAGCAGTTCTTC.

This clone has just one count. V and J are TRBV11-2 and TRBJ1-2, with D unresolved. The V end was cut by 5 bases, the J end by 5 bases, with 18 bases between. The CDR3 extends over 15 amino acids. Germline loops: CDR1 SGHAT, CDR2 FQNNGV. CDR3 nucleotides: TGTGCCAGCAGCCCAACCAGCGGTGGGGTGTATGGCTACACCTTC. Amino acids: CASSPTSGGVYGYTF. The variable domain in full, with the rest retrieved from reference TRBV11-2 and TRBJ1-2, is EAGVAQSPRYKIIEKRQSVAFWCNPISGHATLYWYQQILGQGPKLLIQFQNNGVVDDSQLPKDRFSAERLKGVDSTLKIQPAKLEDSAVYLCASSPTSGGVYGYTFGSGTRLTVV.

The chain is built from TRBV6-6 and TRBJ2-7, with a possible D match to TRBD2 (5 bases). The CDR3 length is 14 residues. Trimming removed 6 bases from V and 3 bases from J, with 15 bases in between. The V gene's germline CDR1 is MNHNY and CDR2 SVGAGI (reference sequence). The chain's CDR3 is CASRGGRVRYEQYF. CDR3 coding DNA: TGTGCCAGCAGAGGAGGAAGGGTTCGCTACGAGCAGTACTTC.

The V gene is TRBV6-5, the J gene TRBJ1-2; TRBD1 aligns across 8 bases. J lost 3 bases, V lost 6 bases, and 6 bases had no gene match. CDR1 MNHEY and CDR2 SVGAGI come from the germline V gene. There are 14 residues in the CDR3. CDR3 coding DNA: TGTGCCAGCAGGAACAGGGGGACTGACTATGGCTACACCTTC. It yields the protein CASRNRGTDYGYTF.

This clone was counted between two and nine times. The CDR3 DNA is TGTGCCAGTAGCTATGACGACTCTGGAAACACCATATATTTT. Translating it yields CASSYDDSGNTIYF. The chain joins TRBV19 to TRBJ1-3; no reliable D call. Germline CDR1 is LNHDA and CDR2 is SQIVND (reference sequence). Trimming removed 6 bases at V and 0 bases at J, with 9 bases between. The CDR3 extends over 14 amino acids.

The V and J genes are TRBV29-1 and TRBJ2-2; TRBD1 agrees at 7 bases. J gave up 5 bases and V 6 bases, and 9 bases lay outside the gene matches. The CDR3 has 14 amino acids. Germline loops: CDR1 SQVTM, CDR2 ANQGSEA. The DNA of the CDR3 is TGCAGCGTCGCCGGGACAGCCGTAACCGGGGAGCTGTTTTTT. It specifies CSVAGTAVTGELFF.

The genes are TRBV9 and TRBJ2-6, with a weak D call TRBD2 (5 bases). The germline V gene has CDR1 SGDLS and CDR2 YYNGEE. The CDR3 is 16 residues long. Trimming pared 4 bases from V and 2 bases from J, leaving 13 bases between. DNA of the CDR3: TGTGCCAGCAGCCCCCCCGGGGTAACTGGGGCCAACGTCCTGACTTTC. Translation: CASSPPGVTGANVLTF.

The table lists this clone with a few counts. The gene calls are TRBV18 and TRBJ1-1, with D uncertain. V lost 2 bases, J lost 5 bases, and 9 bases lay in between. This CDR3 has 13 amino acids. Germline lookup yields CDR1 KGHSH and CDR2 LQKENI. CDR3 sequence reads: CASSPVGKTEAFF. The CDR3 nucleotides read TGTGCCAGCTCACCAGTTGGGAAGACTGAAGCTTTCTTT.

This chain's CDR3 is CASSFGGVRYNSPLHF. CDR3 DNA: TGTGCCAGCAGTTTTGGAGGGGTGAGATATAATTCACCCCTCCACTTT. This chain joins TRBV27 and TRBJ1-6; maybe TRBD1 (5 bases). Germline V gene sequence: CDR1 MNHEY, CDR2 SMNVEV (reference sequence). Trimming pared 3 bases from V and 4 bases from J, leaving 13 bases between. CDR3 length: 16 amino acids.

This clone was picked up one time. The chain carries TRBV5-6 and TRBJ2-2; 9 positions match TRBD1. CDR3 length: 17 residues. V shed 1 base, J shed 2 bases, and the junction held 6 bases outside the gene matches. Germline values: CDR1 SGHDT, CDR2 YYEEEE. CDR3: CASSLMGQGVNTGELFF. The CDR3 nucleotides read TGTGCCAGCAGCTTGATGGGACAGGGTGTCAACACCGGGGAGCTGTTTTTT.

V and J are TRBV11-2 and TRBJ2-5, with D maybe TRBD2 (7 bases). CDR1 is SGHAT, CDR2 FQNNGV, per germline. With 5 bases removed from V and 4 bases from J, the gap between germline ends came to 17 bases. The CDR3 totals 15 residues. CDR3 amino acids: CASSLPRGGGETQYF. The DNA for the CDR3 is TGTGCCAGCAGCCTTCCCAGGGGCGGGGGAGAGACCCAGTACTTC.

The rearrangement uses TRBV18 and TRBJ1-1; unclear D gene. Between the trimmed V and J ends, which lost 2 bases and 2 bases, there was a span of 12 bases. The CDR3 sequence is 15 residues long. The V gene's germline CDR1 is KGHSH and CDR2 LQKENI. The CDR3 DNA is TGTGCCAGCTCACCAGTCGGGTGGGAAAACACTGAAGCTTTCTTT. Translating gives CASSPVGWENTEAFF. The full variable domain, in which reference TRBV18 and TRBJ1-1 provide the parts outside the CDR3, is NAGVMQNPRHLVRRRGQEARLRCSPMKGHSHVYWYRQLPEEGLKFMVYLQKENIIDESGMPKERFSAEFPKEGPSILRIQQVVRGDSAAYFCASSPVGWENTEAFFGQGTRLTVV.

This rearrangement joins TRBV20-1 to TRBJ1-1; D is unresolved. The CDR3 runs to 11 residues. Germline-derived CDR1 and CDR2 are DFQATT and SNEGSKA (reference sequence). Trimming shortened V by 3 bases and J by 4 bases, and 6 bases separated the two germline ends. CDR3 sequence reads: CSARGATEAFF. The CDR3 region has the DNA TGCAGTGCTAGGGGTGCCACTGAAGCTTTCTTT.

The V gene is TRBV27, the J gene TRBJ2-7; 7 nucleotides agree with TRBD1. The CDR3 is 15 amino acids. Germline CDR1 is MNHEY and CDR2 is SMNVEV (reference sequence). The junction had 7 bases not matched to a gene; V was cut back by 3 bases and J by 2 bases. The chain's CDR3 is CASSFRDRDPYEQYF. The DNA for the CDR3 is TGTGCCAGCAGTTTCAGAGACAGGGACCCCTACGAGCAGTACTTC.

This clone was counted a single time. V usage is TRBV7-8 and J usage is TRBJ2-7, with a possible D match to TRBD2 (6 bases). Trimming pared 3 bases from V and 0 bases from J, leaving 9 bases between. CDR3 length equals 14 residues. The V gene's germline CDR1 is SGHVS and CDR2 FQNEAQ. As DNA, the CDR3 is TGTGCCAGCAGCTTCGGGGGAAGCTCCTACGAGCAGTACTTC. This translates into CASSFGGSSYEQYF.

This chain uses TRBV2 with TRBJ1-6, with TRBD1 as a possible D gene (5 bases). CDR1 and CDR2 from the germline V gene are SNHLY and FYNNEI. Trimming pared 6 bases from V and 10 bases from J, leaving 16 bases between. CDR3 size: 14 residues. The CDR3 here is CASRGGGLSSPLHF. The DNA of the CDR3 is TGTGCCAGCAGGGGCGGGGGTTTGAGCTCACCCCTCCACTTT.

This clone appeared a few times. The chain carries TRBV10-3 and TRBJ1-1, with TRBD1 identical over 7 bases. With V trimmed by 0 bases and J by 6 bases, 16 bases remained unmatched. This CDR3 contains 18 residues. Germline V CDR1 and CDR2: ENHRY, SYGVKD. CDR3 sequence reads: CAISESGTVRARGAEAFF. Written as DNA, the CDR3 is TGTGCCATCAGTGAGTCCGGGACAGTGAGGGCCCGGGGAGCTGAAGCTTTCTTT.

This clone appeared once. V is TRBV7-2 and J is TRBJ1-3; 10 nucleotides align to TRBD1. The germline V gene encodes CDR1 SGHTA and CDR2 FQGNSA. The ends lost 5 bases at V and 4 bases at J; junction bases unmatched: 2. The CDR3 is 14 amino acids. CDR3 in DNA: TGTGCCAGCAGCCCGACAGGGGGCGGAAACACCATATATTTT. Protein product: CASSPTGGGNTIYF. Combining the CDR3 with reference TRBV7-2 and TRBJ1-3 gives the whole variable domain GAGVSQSPSNKVTEKGKDVELRCDPISGHTALYWYRQSLGQGLEFLIYFQGNSAPDKSGLPSDRFSAERTGGSVSTLTIQRTQQEDSAVYLCASSPTGGGNTIYFGEGSWLTVV.

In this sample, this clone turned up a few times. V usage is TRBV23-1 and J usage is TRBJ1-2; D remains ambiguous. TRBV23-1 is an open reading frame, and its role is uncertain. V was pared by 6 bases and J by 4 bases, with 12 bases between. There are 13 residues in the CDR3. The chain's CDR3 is CASSSSGLYGYTF. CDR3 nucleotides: TGCGCCAGCAGCTCCAGCGGGCTCTATGGCTACACCTTC.

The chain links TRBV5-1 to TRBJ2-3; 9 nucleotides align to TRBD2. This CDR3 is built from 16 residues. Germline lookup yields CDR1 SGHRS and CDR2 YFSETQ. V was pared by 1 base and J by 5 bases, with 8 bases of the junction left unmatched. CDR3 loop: CASSLYLRGGVDTQYF. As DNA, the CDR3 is TGCGCCAGCAGCTTGTACCTGCGGGGGGGCGTAGATACGCAGTATTTT.